This passage covers 29 T cell receptor beta chains from one sample sequenced in a study of blood T cell repertoires in COVID-19. The repertoire was sequenced with immunoSEQ multiplex PCR; TCRdb's copy has only in-frame clones and lacks some. Of 40,000 or so clones in the sample, about 90% were seen once. The sample was peripheral blood. These receptors all stem from a human donor in a cohort sampled during active COVID-19.

This clone was seen only once. The CDR3 here is CASSLAASLGQETQYF. The CDR3 DNA follows: TGTGCCAGCAGCTTAGCGGCATCGCTTGGCCAAGAGACCCAGTACTTC. The V gene is TRBV7-2, the J gene TRBJ2-5; D not resolved. V lost 0 bases to trimming and J lost 1 base, with 12 bases between them. CDR3 length: 16 amino acids. Germline V gene data show CDR1 as SGHTA and CDR2 as FQGNSA.

The gene calls are TRBV12-5 and TRBJ2-7; D is ambiguous. From germline, CDR1 is LGHNT and CDR2 FRNRAP. The CDR3 length is 13 residues. Trimming removed 1 base from V and 1 base from J, with 5 bases in between. In DNA, the CDR3 is TGTGCTAGTGGTTTGGCAGGATCCTACGAGCAGTACTTC. Translation: CASGLAGSYEQYF.

The chain couples TRBV7-2 to TRBJ2-1; 13 nucleotides align to TRBD2. The CDR3 covers 22 residues. CDR1 and CDR2 from the germline V gene are SGHTA and FQGNSA. J was trimmed by 4 bases and V by 0 bases; bases with no gene match: 18. The CDR3 region is CASSLAFRLAGGLRGRYNEQFF. CDR3 DNA sequence: TGTGCCAGCAGCTTAGCTTTCCGACTAGCGGGAGGCTTGAGGGGTAGATACAATGAGCAGTTCTTC.

The chain joins TRBV5-1 to TRBJ2-3; 9 nucleotides line up with TRBD1. The CDR3 consists of 15 residues. After removal of 4 bases from V and 3 bases from J, the junction contained 6 bases not matched to a gene. Germline values: CDR1 SGHRS, CDR2 YFSETQ. Here the CDR3 DNA reads TGCGCCAGCAGCCTACAGGGGGCGAGGACAGATACGCAGTATTTT. Translated: CASSLQGARTDTQYF.

This clone has a single count. The V call is TRBV10-3, the J call TRBJ2-7; 12 nucleotides line up with TRBD1. CDR3 length equals 14 residues. Germline V lookup: CDR1 ENHRY, CDR2 SYGVKD. V gave up 8 bases and J gave up 3 bases; unmatched junction bases: 5. CDR3 loop: CAIRGQGAYYEQYF. CDR3 DNA sequence: TGTGCCATCCGGGGACAGGGGGCTTACTACGAGCAGTACTTC.

The chain recombines TRBV4-3 with TRBJ2-7; D ambiguous. Trimming cost V 0 bases and J 7 bases, with 16 bases left between them. This CDR3 is built from 15 residues. Germline CDR1 LGHNA, CDR2 YSLEER. CDR3 nucleotides: TGCGCCAGCAGCCAAGATCTTTTTTTGGCGGAGGAGCAGTACTTC. Translating gives CASSQDLFLAEEQYF.

This rearrangement joins TRBV12-3 or TRBV12-4 to TRBJ2-2, with TRBD2 as a possible D gene (5 bases). The CDR3 is 13 amino acids. With 5 bases removed from V and 6 bases from J, the gap between germline ends came to 10 bases. The chain's CDR3 is CASSLGVSGELFF. The DNA for the CDR3 is TGTGCCAGCAGTCTCGGGGTGTCCGGGGAGCTGTTTTTT.

The chain links TRBV11-2 to TRBJ2-3, with no clear D. Germline loops: CDR1 SGHAT, CDR2 FQNNGV. Trimming shortened V by 5 bases and J by 6 bases, and 9 bases separated the two germline ends. The CDR3 contains 12 residues. DNA for the CDR3: TGTGCCAGCAGCCTTCTTTCGGATACGCAGTATTTT. This sequence encodes CASSLLSDTQYF.

This clone was found once. V is TRBV6-2 or TRBV6-3 and J is TRBJ2-7, with unresolved D. Trimming cost V 5 bases and J 5 bases, with 13 bases left between them. This CDR3 contains 13 residues. From germline, CDR1 is MNHEY and CDR2 SVGEGT. CDR3 sequence (DNA): TGTGCCAGCAGTCCCCCGAGACGGGACGAGCAGTACTTC. Its translation is CASSPPRRDEQYF.

The chain has TRBV5-4 and TRBJ2-7; the D gene is possibly TRBD1 (6 bases). The CDR3 spans 14 residues. CDR1 and CDR2 from the germline V gene are SGHNT and YYREEE (reference sequence). Trimming took 2 bases from V and 2 from J, leaving 11 bases between them. CDR3 DNA: TGTGCCAGCAGCTTACAACAGGGTACCTACGAGCAGTACTTC. Translation: CASSLQQGTYEQYF.

The rearrangement uses TRBV18 and TRBJ2-7, with a tentative D call TRBD2 (6 bases). Germline V gene sequence: CDR1 KGHSH, CDR2 LQKENI. The CDR3 extends over 14 amino acids. The V gene lost 6 bases and the J gene lost 3 bases, with 15 bases spanning the gap. The CDR3 loop is CASSSGLLSYEQYF. As DNA, the CDR3 is TGTGCCAGCTCCTCCGGACTACTCAGCTACGAGCAGTACTTC.

This chain links TRBV19 with TRBJ2-5, with a weak D call TRBD2 (5 bases). This CDR3 contains 12 residues. Trimming stripped 5 bases from V and 1 base from J, with 5 bases between. Germline CDR1 is LNHDA and CDR2 is SQIVND (reference sequence). The CDR3 is CASSRGQETQYF. CDR3 DNA: TGTGCCAGTAGTCGGGGCCAAGAGACCCAGTACTTC.

J is TRBJ1-2 and V is TRBV6-6; possibly TRBD1 for D (6 bases). The CDR3 sequence is 17 residues long. Germline-derived CDR1 and CDR2 are MNHNY and SVGAGI (reference sequence). V dropped 5 bases and J dropped 0 bases, with 19 bases sitting between them. The CDR3 here is CASSRAIMDRANYGYTF. Here the CDR3 DNA reads TGTGCCAGCAGTCGTGCCATAATGGACAGAGCTAACTATGGCTACACCTTC.

This clone is a singleton in its sample. At one boundary the junction diverges from the germline segment, which might be a read error. In DNA, the CDR3 is TGCGCGGGGGGGCTAGCGGCCGTCAATTTC. Its protein product is CAGGLAAVNF. J is TRBJ2-7 and V is TRBV20-1, with 9 bases that match TRBD2. The CDR3 covers 10 residues. Germline V gene sequence: CDR1 DFQATT, CDR2 SNEGSKA (reference sequence).

CDR3 in amino acids: CASSLTAGQATPQQYF. The DNA for the CDR3 is TGCGCCAGCAGCTTGACGGCGGGACAGGCCACTCCGCAGCAGTACTTC. The gene calls are TRBV5-1 and TRBJ2-7; 8 bases are shared with TRBD1. CDR3 length: 16 amino acids. Germline V lookup: CDR1 SGHRS, CDR2 YFSETQ. V shed 1 base and J 8 bases; nucleotides not matched to a gene: 14.

This chain uses TRBV5-1 with TRBJ2-2; the D gene is possibly TRBD2 (6 bases). Germline values: CDR1 SGHRS, CDR2 YFSETQ. This CDR3 has 14 amino acids. Trimming removed 4 bases at V and 7 bases at J, with 14 bases between. CDR3 in amino acids: CASSDGTDYGELFF. The CDR3 DNA reads as TGCGCCAGCAGCGATGGGACTGACTACGGGGAGCTGTTTTTT.

The CDR3 sequence is CASSLTSGSTETQYF. CDR3 in DNA: TGTGCCAGTAGTCTGACTAGCGGGAGTACGGAGACCCAGTACTTC. The rearrangement joins TRBV19 to TRBJ2-5; 12 bases match TRBD2. Germline loops: CDR1 LNHDA, CDR2 SQIVND (reference sequence). Losses at the gene ends were 5 bases for V and 5 bases for J; bases not matched to a gene: 6. CDR3 length equals 15 residues.

This chain joins TRBV13 and TRBJ1-1, with a tentative D call TRBD1 (5 bases). The CDR3 has 15 residues. Trimming pared 5 bases from V and 5 bases from J, leaving 18 bases between. The germline CDR1 and CDR2 sequences are PRHDT and FYEKMQ (reference sequence). In nucleotides, the CDR3 is TGTGCCAGCAGCCCCGGGGACTACAAGGGGACTGAAGCTTTCTTT. Protein sequence: CASSPGDYKGTEAFF.

The J gene is TRBJ1-2, the V gene TRBV27, with D unresolved. The V gene's germline CDR1 is MNHEY and CDR2 SMNVEV (reference sequence). Trimming pared 1 base from V and 7 bases from J, leaving 10 bases between. The CDR3 totals 13 residues. CDR3 DNA: TGTGCCAGCAGTTTATACGAGGGCGGTGGCTACACCTTC. Translated: CASSLYEGGGYTF.

The chain uses TRBV27 and TRBJ2-1, with TRBD2 matching over 8 bases. The ends lost 4 bases at V and 0 bases at J; junction bases unmatched: 2. This CDR3 spans 15 amino acids. Germline CDR1 reads MNHEY; CDR2 reads SMNVEV (reference sequence). The CDR3 region is CASSSLADSYNEQFF. The CDR3 coding sequence is TGTGCCAGCAGTTCACTAGCGGACTCCTACAATGAGCAGTTCTTC.

The chain couples TRBV3-1 (or the pseudogene TRBV3-2) to TRBJ2-5; D uncertain. Trimming left V 6 bases short and J 2 bases short, with 7 bases between. The CDR3 is 12 residues long. CDR1 is LGHDT, CDR2 YNNKEL, per germline (reference sequence). CDR3 nucleotides: TGTGCCAGCAGTATTTTACAAGAGACCCAGTACTTC. Protein product: CASSILQETQYF.

The V call is TRBV3-1 (or the pseudogene TRBV3-2), the J call TRBJ2-3, with a weak D call TRBD1 (6 bases). The V end lost 4 bases, the J end lost 3 bases, and 8 bases lay between the germline ends. Germline V gives CDR1 LGHDT, CDR2 YNNKEL (reference sequence). The CDR3 runs 13 residues. The CDR3 nucleotides read TGTGCCAGCAGCCGGGGGCGGACAGATACGCAGTATTTT. Its protein is CASSRGRTDTQYF.

The chain carries TRBV19 and TRBJ2-5, with D tentatively TRBD1 (7 bases). Per germline, CDR1 LNHDA and CDR2 SQIVND (reference sequence). CDR3 size: 14 residues. Between the trimmed V and J ends, which lost 3 bases and 6 bases, there was a span of 14 bases. The CDR3 DNA sequence: TGTGCCAGTAGTATCGGTTCAGGGGGGCAGACCCAGTACTTC. Its translation: CASSIGSGGQTQYF.

This chain joins TRBV5-1 and TRBJ1-1; 9 positions agree with TRBD1. V lost 4 bases and J lost 5; bases outside the gene matches: 6. The CDR3 consists of 14 residues. From germline, CDR1 is SGHRS and CDR2 YFSETQ. CDR3 amino acids: CASSRDRVDTEAFF. CDR3 in DNA: TGCGCCAGCAGCCGGGACAGGGTAGATACTGAAGCTTTCTTT.

The chain employs TRBV27 and TRBJ2-2; 13 bases fit TRBD2. Unmatched junction bases numbered 18, after V lost 4 bases and J lost 4 bases. The germline V gene has CDR1 MNHEY and CDR2 SMNVEV (reference sequence). The CDR3 runs to 21 residues. CDR3 sequence reads: CASSSRYPGLAGNGSTGELFF. In nucleotides, the CDR3 is TGTGCCAGCAGTTCGAGGTACCCGGGACTAGCGGGAAATGGGAGCACCGGGGAGCTGTTTTTT.

This chain uses TRBV6-2 or TRBV6-3 with TRBJ2-3; D is ambiguous. There are 14 residues in the CDR3. Trimming removed 4 bases at V and 8 bases at J, with 16 bases between. Germline lookup yields CDR1 MNHEY and CDR2 SVGEGT. CDR3 amino acids: CASSSYRVRGTQYF. CDR3 nucleotide sequence: TGTGCCAGCAGTTCGTACCGGGTGAGAGGTACGCAGTATTTT.

V usage is TRBV7-2 and J usage is TRBJ1-2; the match to TRBD1 covers 9 bases. V shed 4 bases and J 5 bases; nucleotides not matched to a gene: 11. This CDR3 comprises 16 residues. Looked up from germline, CDR1 is SGHTA and CDR2 is FQGNSA. The CDR3 is CASSSHAGGQGYGYTF. The CDR3 nucleotides read TGTGCCAGCAGCTCCCATGCGGGGGGACAGGGTTATGGCTACACCTTC.

The chain employs TRBV29-1 and TRBJ1-2; TRBD1 matches 11 bases. Germline V gives CDR1 SQVTM, CDR2 ANQGSEA. Losses at the gene ends were 6 bases for V and 7 bases for J; bases not matched to a gene: 7. The CDR3 spans 13 residues. The CDR3, as DNA: TGCAGCGTCTCGGACAGGGGGCCACGTGGCTACACCTTC. As protein: CSVSDRGPRGYTF.

V and J are TRBV6-2 or TRBV6-3 and TRBJ1-5, with D tentatively TRBD1 (5 bases). Trimming left V 0 bases short and J 0 bases short, with 15 bases between. Germline V CDR1 and CDR2: MNHEY, SVGEGT. This CDR3 is 18 amino acids long. For the CDR3, the DNA is TGTGCCAGCAGTTACTCTCTTAGGGGCGCCTATAGCAATCAGCCCCAGCATTTT. This encodes CASSYSLRGAYSNQPQHF.